In its sample, the clone carrying this T cell receptor beta chain ranks as medium-sized. The antigen remains unidentified. The data are from a study of spatial heterogeneity in lung cancer. Study-level findings and limits: Tumor mutation count correlated with how many alpha and beta TCRs expanded intratumorally.

Time point denoted: sample taken at primary tumor resection. There were 72 donors, all of them untreated patients with early-stage non-small cell lung cancer. Whole RNA was taken from tumor, nontumor lung or frozen PBMC; it was then sequenced unsorted. One entry per CDR3 protein results from TCRdb running MiXCR on the 5' RACE reads. The sample shows around 12,000 distinct CDR3 sequences, 3% to 4% of them seen only once. This specimen was lung tumor tissue, taken at surgery. The clonotype originates from a male donor with early-stage non-small cell lung cancer.

Here the CDR3 reads CASSQGDRVVGNTIYF. Here the CDR3 DNA reads TGTGCCAGCAGCCAAGGCGACAGGGTCGTTGGAAACACCATATATTTT. The rearrangement joins TRBV3-1 to TRBJ1-3; TRBD1 agrees at 7 bases. The CDR3 consists of 16 residues. CDR1 is LGHDT, CDR2 YNNKEL, per germline (reference sequence). Trimming at V came to 1 base and at J to 3 bases, leaving 6 bases not matched to a gene.